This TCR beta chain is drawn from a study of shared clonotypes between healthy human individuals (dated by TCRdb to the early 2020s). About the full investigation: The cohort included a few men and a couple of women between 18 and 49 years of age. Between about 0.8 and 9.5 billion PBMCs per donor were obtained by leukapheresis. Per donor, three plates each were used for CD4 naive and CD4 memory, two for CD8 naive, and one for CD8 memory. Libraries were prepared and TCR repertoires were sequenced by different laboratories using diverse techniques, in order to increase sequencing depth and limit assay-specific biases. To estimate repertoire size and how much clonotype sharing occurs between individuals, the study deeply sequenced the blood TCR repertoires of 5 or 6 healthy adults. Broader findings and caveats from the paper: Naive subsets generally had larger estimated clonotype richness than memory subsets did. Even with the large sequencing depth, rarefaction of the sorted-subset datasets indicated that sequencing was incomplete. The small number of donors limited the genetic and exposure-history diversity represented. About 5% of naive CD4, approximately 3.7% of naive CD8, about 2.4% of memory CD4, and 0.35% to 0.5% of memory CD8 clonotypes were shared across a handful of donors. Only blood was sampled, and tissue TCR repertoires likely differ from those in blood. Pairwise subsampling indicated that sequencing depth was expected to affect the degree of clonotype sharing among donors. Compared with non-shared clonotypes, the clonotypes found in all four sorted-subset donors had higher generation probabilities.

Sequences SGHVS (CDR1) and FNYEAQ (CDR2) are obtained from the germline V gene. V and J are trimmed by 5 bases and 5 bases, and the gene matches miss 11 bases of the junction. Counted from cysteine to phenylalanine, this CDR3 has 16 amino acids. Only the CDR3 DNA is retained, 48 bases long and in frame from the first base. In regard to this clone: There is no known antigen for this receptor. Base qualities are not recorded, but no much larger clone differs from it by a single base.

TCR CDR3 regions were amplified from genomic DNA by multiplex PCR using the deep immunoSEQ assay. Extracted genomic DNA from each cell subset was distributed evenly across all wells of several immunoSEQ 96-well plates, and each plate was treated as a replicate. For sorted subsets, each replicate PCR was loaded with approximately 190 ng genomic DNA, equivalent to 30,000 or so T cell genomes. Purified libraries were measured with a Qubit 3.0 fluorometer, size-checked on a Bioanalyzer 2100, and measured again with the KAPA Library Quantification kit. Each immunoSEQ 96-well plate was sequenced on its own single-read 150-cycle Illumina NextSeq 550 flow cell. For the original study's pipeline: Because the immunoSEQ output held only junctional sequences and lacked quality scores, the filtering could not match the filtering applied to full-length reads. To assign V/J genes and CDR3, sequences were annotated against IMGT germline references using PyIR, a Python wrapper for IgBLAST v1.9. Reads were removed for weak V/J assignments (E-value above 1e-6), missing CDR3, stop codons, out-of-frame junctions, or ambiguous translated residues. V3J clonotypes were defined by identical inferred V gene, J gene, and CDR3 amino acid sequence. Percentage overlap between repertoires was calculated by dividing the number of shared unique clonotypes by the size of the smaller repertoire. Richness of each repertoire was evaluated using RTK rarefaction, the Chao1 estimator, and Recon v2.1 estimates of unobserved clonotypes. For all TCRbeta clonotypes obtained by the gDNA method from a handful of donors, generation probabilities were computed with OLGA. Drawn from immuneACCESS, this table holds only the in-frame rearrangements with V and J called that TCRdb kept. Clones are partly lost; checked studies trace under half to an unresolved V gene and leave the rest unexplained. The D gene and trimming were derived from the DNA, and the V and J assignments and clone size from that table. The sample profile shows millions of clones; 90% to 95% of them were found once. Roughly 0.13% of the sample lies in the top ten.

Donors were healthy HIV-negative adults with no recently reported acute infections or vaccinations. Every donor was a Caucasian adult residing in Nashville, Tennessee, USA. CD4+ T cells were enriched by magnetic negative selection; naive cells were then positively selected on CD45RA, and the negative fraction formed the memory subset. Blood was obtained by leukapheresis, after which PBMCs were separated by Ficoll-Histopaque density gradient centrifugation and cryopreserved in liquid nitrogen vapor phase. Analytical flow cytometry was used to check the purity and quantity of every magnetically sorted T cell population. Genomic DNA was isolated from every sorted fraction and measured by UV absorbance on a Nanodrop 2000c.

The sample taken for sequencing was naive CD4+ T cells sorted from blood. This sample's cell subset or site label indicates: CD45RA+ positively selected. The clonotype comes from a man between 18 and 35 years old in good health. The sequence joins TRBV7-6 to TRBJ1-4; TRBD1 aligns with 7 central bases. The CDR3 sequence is CASSTRQGEGNEKLFF. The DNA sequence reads TGTGCCAGCAGCACCCGACAGGGCGAGGGAAATGAAAAACTGTTTTTT.